Shown below are 28 T cell receptor beta chains from a single sample sequenced in a study of identical twins. TCRdb used MiXCR to reprocess the 5' RACE reads, holding one entry per CDR3 protein. The data show some 790,000 distinct CDR3 sequences, 15% to 20% seen once. The same specimen was also included in a second study, on T cells expressing NK-cell markers.

Input material: PBMCs. The receptors shown here come from a young woman in good health.

This clonotype has more than one count but fewer than ten. The rearrangement joins TRBV7-2 to TRBJ2-3; tentative D call: TRBD2 (5 bases). This CDR3 is 16 amino acids long. Trimming left V 4 bases short and J 4 bases short, with 18 bases between. Germline assignment: CDR1 SGHTA and CDR2 FQGNSA. CDR3 amino acids: CASSSVYRGLSDTQYF. The DNA for the CDR3 is TGTGCCAGCAGCTCGGTCTATAGAGGGCTTTCAGATACGCAGTATTTT.

The sample holds many counts of this clonotype. This chain joins TRBV10-3 and TRBJ2-7; TRBD1 aligns across 12 bases. From germline, CDR1 is ENHRY and CDR2 SYGVKD. Trimming took 6 bases from V and 3 from J; bases not matched to a gene: 3. This CDR3 spans 14 amino acids. This CDR3 reads CAIRGQGAFYEQYF. CDR3 in DNA: TGTGCCATCAGGGGACAGGGGGCTTTCTACGAGCAGTACTTC.

This clonotype was observed a handful of times. The V gene is TRBV5-1, the J gene TRBJ2-3; 12 nucleotides align to TRBD2. The CDR3 loop spans 15 amino acids. The trim removed 10 bases at V and 3 bases at J, leaving 9 bases unmatched. Germline V gene sequence: CDR1 SGHRS, CDR2 YFSETQ. For the CDR3, the DNA is TGCGCCGGACGGACTAGCGGGGAAAGTACAGATACGCAGTATTTT. Encoded protein: CAGRTSGESTDTQYF.

V is TRBV12-3 or TRBV12-4 and J is TRBJ1-4, with 7 bases fitting TRBD1. The CDR3 is 13 amino acids. V lost 6 bases, J lost 7 bases, and 5 bases stayed unmatched. The CDR3 is CASRPGTVEKLFF. The CDR3 DNA sequence: TGTGCCAGCAGACCAGGGACAGTTGAAAAACTGTTTTTT.

By its share, this clonotype is medium-sized. The junction shows a germline mismatch at one end, possibly a read error. The chain uses TRBV20-1 and TRBJ2-5; TRBD1 is a possible D gene (6 bases). The germline gives CDR1 DFQATT, CDR2 SNEGSKA (reference sequence). CDR3 size: 16 residues. CDR3 DNA: TGCAGTGCCGGACACACAGGGAGAGGGGTTCAAGCGACCCAGTACTTC. This translates into CSAGHTGRGVQATQYF.

The sample holds a few counts of this clonotype. The V and J genes are TRBV5-1 and TRBJ2-7, with 7 bases that match TRBD2. CDR3 length equals 15 residues. Trimming removed 4 bases from V and 5 bases from J; junction bases left unmatched: 12. The V gene's germline CDR1 is SGHRS and CDR2 YFSETQ. The CDR3: CASSPWEGGSDEQYF. CDR3 in DNA: TGCGCCAGCAGCCCATGGGAGGGCGGGAGCGACGAGCAGTACTTC. Filled out from reference TRBV5-1 and TRBJ2-7, the complete variable domain reads KAGVTQTPRYLIKTRGQQVTLSCSPISGHRSVSWYQQTPGQGLQFLFEYFSETQRNKGNFPGRFSGRQFSNSRSEMNVSTLELGDSALYLCASSPWEGGSDEQYFGPGTRLTVT.

This clonotype has more than one count but fewer than ten. The V and J genes are TRBV14 and TRBJ2-1, with 8 bases identical to TRBD1. In germline, CDR1 is SGHDN, CDR2 FVKESK. The CDR3 is 15 residues long. V trimming: 4 bases; J trimming: 7 bases; junction bases outside the gene matches: 9. This chain's CDR3 is CASSLRQGFGNEQFF. The CDR3 region has the DNA TGTGCCAGCAGCCTCCGACAGGGGTTTGGGAATGAGCAGTTCTTC.

V gene TRBV6-2 or TRBV6-3 combines with J gene TRBJ2-7, with D possibly matching TRBD2 (5 bases). Trimming took 5 bases from V and 3 from J, leaving 14 bases between them. The CDR3 is 14 residues long. CDR1 and CDR2 from the germline V gene are MNHEY and SVGEGT. The CDR3 sequence: CASSPPGERYEQYF. For the CDR3, the DNA is TGTGCCAGCAGTCCCCCCGGGGAGCGCTACGAGCAGTACTTC.

The rearrangement joins TRBV20-1 to TRBJ2-1, with 10 bases matching TRBD2. The CDR3 runs to 14 residues. The junction had 12 bases not matched to a gene; V was cut back by 6 bases and J by 10 bases. The germline V gene has CDR1 DFQATT and CDR2 SNEGSKA (reference sequence). The CDR3 loop reads CSAPELAGGGEQFF. The CDR3 coding sequence is TGCAGTGCGCCTGAATTAGCGGGAGGCGGGGAGCAGTTCTTC.

The chain employs TRBV20-1 and TRBJ2-5; either TRBD1 or TRBD2 may supply D (6 bases each). CDR1 and CDR2 (germline): DFQATT, SNEGSKA (reference sequence). V lost 8 bases and J lost 7, with 20 bases in between. The CDR3 loop spans 13 amino acids. CDR3 in amino acids: CSPLKAEGGTQYF. Here the CDR3 DNA reads TGCAGTCCTCTTAAAGCGGAGGGGGGGACCCAGTACTTC.

This clonotype turned up a few times. This sequence joins TRBV4-3 and TRBJ2-2; TRBD2 agrees at 13 bases. The CDR3 extends over 16 amino acids. Germline CDR1 and CDR2: LGHNA and YSLEER. V lost 8 bases, J lost 7 bases, and 10 bases stayed unmatched. The CDR3: CASQPGLAGTGGELFF. The DNA of the CDR3 is TGCGCCAGCCAACCGGGACTAGCGGGAACAGGCGGGGAGCTGTTTTTT.

The chain recombines TRBV29-1 with TRBJ1-2, with TRBD1 as a possible D gene (5 bases). The V gene lost 5 bases and the J gene lost 4 bases, with 14 bases spanning the gap. CDR1 is SQVTM, CDR2 ANQGSEA, per germline. The CDR3 totals 13 residues. DNA of the CDR3: TGCAGCGTTCAAAAGGACGGGGCCTATGGCTACACCTTC. Translation gives CSVQKDGAYGYTF.

The chain is built from TRBV7-9 and TRBJ2-3; D is unresolved. The germline CDR1 and CDR2 sequences are SEHNR and FQNEAQ (reference sequence). This CDR3 has 14 residues. Trimming cost V 2 bases and J 2 bases, with 8 bases left between them. The CDR3 region has the DNA TGTGCCAGCAGCTTAAGGCAGAACACAGATACGCAGTATTTT. Protein: CASSLRQNTDTQYF.

This chain links TRBV7-9 with TRBJ1-1; D perhaps matches TRBD1 (5 bases). Trimming left V 4 bases short and J 10 bases short, with 13 bases between. The CDR3 runs 12 residues. CDR1 SEHNR and CDR2 FQNEAQ come from the germline V gene (reference sequence). CDR3 sequence (DNA): TGTGCCAGCAGCTCGCAGGGTTGGGGAGCTTTCTTT. Its translation is CASSSQGWGAFF.

The V gene is TRBV5-1, the J gene TRBJ1-4; D unclear. CDR3 length: 15 amino acids. From germline, CDR1 is SGHRS and CDR2 YFSETQ. The ends were cut back, 0 bases at V and 5 bases at J, with 11 bases in the middle. For the CDR3, the DNA is TGCGCCAGCAGCTTGGAATGGCGGCCGAATGAAAAACTGTTTTTT. Translation: CASSLEWRPNEKLFF.

The table lists this clonotype with many counts. V is TRBV5-1 and J is TRBJ2-1; a weak D match, TRBD2 (7 bases). The CDR3 is 14 amino acids. The germline gives CDR1 SGHRS, CDR2 YFSETQ. With 4 bases removed from V and 4 bases from J, the gap between germline ends came to 12 bases. The CDR3 is CASSNGGAYNEQFF. DNA for the CDR3: TGCGCCAGCAGCAATGGGGGGGCATACAATGAGCAGTTCTTC. Full variable domain (remainder filled in from reference TRBV5-1 and TRBJ2-1): KAGVTQTPRYLIKTRGQQVTLSCSPISGHRSVSWYQQTPGQGLQFLFEYFSETQRNKGNFPGRFSGRQFSNSRSEMNVSTLELGDSALYLCASSNGGAYNEQFFGPGTRLTVL.

This clonotype was seen many times. The chain joins TRBV5-1 to TRBJ2-1; possibly TRBD2 for D (6 bases). Germline V gene sequence: CDR1 SGHRS, CDR2 YFSETQ. The CDR3 loop spans 15 amino acids. V shed 2 bases and J shed 0 bases, with 9 bases lying between them. The CDR3 sequence is CASSFDGSSYNEQFF. As DNA, the CDR3 is TGCGCCAGCAGCTTTGACGGGAGCTCCTACAATGAGCAGTTCTTC.

The chain is built from TRBV12-3 or TRBV12-4 and TRBJ2-7; perhaps TRBD1 as D (6 bases). V was cut by 6 bases and J by 6 bases, with 12 bases left in between. CDR3 length equals 12 residues. CDR3: CASSQQGSEQYF. The CDR3 coding sequence is TGTGCCAGCAGCCAACAGGGTTCCGAGCAGTACTTC.

This clonotype came up a few times. A much larger clone sits a single nucleotide away, making a read error possible. The J gene is TRBJ2-7, the V gene TRBV3-1, with D hard to call. The CDR3 consists of 12 residues. V shed 1 base and J shed 3 bases, with 4 bases lying between them. The germline V gene has CDR1 LGHDT and CDR2 YNNKEL (reference sequence). The CDR3 region is CASSQAVYEQYF. CDR3 nucleotide sequence: TGTGCCAGCAGCCAAGCGGTCTACGAGCAGTACTTC.

The V gene is TRBV20-1, the J gene TRBJ1-6; 7 bases align to TRBD1. The CDR3 is made up of 14 amino acids. Germline-derived CDR1 and CDR2 are DFQATT and SNEGSKA (reference sequence). The CDR3 spells CRPNRDSVGSPLHF. The CDR3 DNA sequence: TGCAGGCCAAACCGGGACAGTGTTGGGTCACCCCTCCACTTT.

This chain links TRBV27 with TRBJ2-2, with 10 bases that match TRBD1. Germline V gene lookup returns CDR1 MNHEY and CDR2 SMNVEV (reference sequence). J gave up 5 bases and V 3 bases, and 6 bases lay outside the gene matches. The CDR3 sequence is 16 residues long. The CDR3 here is CASSFLGTGATGELFF. CDR3 nucleotide sequence: TGTGCCAGCAGTTTCCTCGGGACAGGGGCAACCGGGGAGCTGTTTTTT.

This clonotype was observed a few times. V usage is TRBV29-1 and J usage is TRBJ1-1; D is perhaps TRBD1 (6 bases). V shed 7 bases and J shed 5 bases, with 17 bases lying between them. CDR1 is SQVTM, CDR2 ANQGSEA, per germline. The CDR3 runs to 13 residues. In DNA form, the CDR3 reads TGCAGCGCCAGACAGGTCGAGCGTACTGAAGCTTTCTTT. Translated: CSARQVERTEAFF.

In this sample, this clonotype turned up many times. The chain links TRBV7-9 to TRBJ1-2; 7 bases line up with TRBD1. With 5 bases clipped from V and 8 bases from J, the junction kept 8 bases outside the gene matches. Per the germline V gene, CDR1 is SEHNR and CDR2 is FQNEAQ (reference sequence). The CDR3 consists of 13 residues. The CDR3 sequence is CASSGGGMWGYTF. The CDR3 DNA is TGTGCCAGCAGCGGAGGGGGCATGTGGGGCTACACCTTC.

V is TRBV12-3 or TRBV12-4 and J is TRBJ1-3; possibly TRBD1 for D (5 bases). CDR3 size: 14 residues. V lost 6 bases, J lost 2 bases, and 11 bases lay in between. In DNA form, the CDR3 reads TGTGCCAGCAGGAACCTGGGGCCTGGAAACACCATATATTTT. Its protein product is CASRNLGPGNTIYF.

The rearrangement uses TRBV27 and TRBJ2-5, with D possibly called TRBD1 or TRBD2 (5 bases each). V was trimmed by 6 bases and J by 5 bases, leaving 19 bases between them. Germline CDR1 MNHEY, CDR2 SMNVEV (reference sequence). The CDR3 is made up of 15 amino acids. Written as DNA, the CDR3 is TGTGCCAGCAGCCTTAGGACTGGGGGACGGGAGACCCAGTACTTC. Residues: CASSLRTGGRETQYF.

CDR3 bases: TGTGCCACCCTTGACAGGGCCGAGCAGTACTTC. Translated, it gives CATLDRAEQYF. The rearrangement joins TRBV6-5 to TRBJ2-7, with 7 bases matching TRBD1. Germline V gene data show CDR1 as MNHEY and CDR2 as SVGAGI. CDR3 size: 11 residues. V shed 10 bases and J 6 bases; nucleotides not matched to a gene: 6.

This clonotype was seen only a few times. This chain joins TRBV12-3 or TRBV12-4 and TRBJ2-1, with 10 bases fitting TRBD1. The CDR3 is 16 residues long. V dropped 2 bases and J dropped 5; count of bases not matched to a gene: 6. The CDR3 DNA follows: TGTGCCAGCAGTTTATATGGGACAGGGGTCGACAATGAGCAGTTCTTC. Translation: CASSLYGTGVDNEQFF.

The genes are TRBV19 and TRBJ2-1; TRBD2 matches 9 bases. Germline V gives CDR1 LNHDA, CDR2 SQIVND (reference sequence). The CDR3 covers 14 residues. Germline trimming cut 7 bases from V and 4 bases from J; bases unmatched to any gene: 5. This CDR3 is CASKPSGAYNEQFF. Here the CDR3 DNA reads TGTGCCAGTAAACCTAGCGGGGCTTACAATGAGCAGTTCTTC.